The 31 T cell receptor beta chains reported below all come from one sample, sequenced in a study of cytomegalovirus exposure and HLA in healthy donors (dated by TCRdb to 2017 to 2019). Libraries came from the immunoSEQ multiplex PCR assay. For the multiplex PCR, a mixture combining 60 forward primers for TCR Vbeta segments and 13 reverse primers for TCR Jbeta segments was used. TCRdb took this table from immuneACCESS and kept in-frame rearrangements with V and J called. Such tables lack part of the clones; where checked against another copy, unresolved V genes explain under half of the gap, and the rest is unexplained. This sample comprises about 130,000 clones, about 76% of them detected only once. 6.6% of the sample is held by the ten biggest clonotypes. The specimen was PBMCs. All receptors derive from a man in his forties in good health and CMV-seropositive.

CDR3 nucleotide sequence: TGCGCCAGCGGAATAGCGGGGAAAAGCACAGATACGCAGTATTTT. This encodes CASGIAGKSTDTQYF. The V gene is TRBV5-1, the J gene TRBJ2-3, with 8 bases matching TRBD2. The V gene end was trimmed by 7 bases and the J gene end by 0 bases; junction bases not matched to a gene: 7. The CDR3 sequence is 15 residues long. Germline V CDR1 and CDR2: SGHRS, YFSETQ.

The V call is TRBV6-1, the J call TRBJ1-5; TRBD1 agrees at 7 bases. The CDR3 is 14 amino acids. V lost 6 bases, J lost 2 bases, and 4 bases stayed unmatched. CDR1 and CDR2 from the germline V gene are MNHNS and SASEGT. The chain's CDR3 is CASRHRGGNQPQHF. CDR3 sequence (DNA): TGTGCCAGCAGGCACAGGGGAGGCAATCAGCCCCAGCATTTT.

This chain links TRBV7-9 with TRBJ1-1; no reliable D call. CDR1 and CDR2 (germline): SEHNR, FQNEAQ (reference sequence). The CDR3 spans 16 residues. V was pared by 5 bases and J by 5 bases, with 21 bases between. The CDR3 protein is CASSPPGERLGTEAFF. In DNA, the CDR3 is TGTGCCAGCAGCCCCCCCGGGGAGCGCCTGGGGACTGAAGCTTTCTTT.

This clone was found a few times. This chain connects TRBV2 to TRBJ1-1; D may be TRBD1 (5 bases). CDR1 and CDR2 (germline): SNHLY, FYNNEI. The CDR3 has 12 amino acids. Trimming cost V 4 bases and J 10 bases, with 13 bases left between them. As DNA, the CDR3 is TGTGCCAGCAGTGTGGAGACCGGGGGAGCTTTCTTT. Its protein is CASSVETGGAFF.

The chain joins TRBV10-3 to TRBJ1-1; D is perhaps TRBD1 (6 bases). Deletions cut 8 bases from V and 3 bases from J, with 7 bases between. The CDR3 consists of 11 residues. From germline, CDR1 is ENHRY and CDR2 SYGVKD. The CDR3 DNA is TGTGCCATCGGACAGCACACTGAAGCTTTCTTT. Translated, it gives CAIGQHTEAFF.

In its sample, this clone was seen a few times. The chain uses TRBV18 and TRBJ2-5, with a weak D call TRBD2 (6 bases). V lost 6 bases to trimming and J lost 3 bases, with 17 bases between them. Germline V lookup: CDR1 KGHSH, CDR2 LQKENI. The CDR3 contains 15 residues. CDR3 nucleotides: TGTGCCAGCTCGCGCCAGCGGGCGTTCGAAGAGACCCAGTACTTC. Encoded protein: CASSRQRAFEETQYF.

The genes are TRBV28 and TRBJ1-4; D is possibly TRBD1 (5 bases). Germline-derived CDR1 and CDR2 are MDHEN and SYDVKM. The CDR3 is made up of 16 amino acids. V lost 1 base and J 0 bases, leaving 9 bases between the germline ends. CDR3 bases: TGTGCCAGCAGTTTATACCGGGACTCAACTAATGAAAAACTGTTTTTT. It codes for CASSLYRDSTNEKLFF.

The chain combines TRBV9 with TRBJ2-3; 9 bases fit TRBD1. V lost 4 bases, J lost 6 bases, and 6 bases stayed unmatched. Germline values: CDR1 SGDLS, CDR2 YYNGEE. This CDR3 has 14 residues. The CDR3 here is CASSRGQGSDTQYF. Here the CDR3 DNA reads TGTGCCAGCAGCAGGGGACAGGGATCGGATACGCAGTATTTT.

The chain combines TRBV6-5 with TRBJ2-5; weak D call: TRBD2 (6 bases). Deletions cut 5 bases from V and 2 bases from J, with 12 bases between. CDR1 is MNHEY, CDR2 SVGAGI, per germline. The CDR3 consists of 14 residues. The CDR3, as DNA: TGTGCCAGCAGTCGCGGGACGGTACAAGAGACCCAGTACTTC. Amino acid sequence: CASSRGTVQETQYF.

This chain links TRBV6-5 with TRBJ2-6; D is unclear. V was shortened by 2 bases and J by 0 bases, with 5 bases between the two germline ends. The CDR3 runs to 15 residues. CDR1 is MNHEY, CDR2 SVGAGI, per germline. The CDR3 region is CASSYQSSGANVLTF. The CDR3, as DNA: TGTGCCAGCAGTTACCAGTCCTCTGGGGCCAACGTCCTGACTTTC.

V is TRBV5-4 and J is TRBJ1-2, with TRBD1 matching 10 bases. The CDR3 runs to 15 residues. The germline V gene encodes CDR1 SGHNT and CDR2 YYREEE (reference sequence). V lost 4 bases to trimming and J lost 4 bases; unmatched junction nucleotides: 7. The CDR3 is CASSLRTGGGYGYTF. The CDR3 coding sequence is TGTGCCAGCAGCCTACGGACAGGGGGAGGCTATGGCTACACCTTC. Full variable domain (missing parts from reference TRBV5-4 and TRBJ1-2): ETGVTQSPTHLIKTRGQQVTLRCSSQSGHNTVSWYQQALGQGPQFIFQYYREEENGRGNFPPRFSGLQFPNYSSELNVNALELDDSALYLCASSLRTGGGYGYTFGSGTRLTVV.

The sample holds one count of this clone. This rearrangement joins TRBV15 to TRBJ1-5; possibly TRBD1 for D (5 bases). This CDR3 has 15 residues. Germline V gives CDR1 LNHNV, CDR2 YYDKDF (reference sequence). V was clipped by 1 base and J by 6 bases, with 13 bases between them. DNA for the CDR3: TGTGCCACCAGCAGAGGAAAAGTCGGGGGTCAGCCCCAGCATTTT. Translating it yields CATSRGKVGGQPQHF.

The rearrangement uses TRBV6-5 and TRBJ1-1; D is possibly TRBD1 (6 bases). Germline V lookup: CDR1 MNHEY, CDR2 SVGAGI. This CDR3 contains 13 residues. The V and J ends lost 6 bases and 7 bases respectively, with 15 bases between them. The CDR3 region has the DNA TGTGCCAGCAGGGTAACAGGGACCTTTGAAGCTTTCTTT. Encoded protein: CASRVTGTFEAFF.

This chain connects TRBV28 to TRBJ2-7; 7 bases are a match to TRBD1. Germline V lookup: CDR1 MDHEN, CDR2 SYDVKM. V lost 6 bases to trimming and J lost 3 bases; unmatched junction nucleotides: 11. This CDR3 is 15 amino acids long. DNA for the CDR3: TGTGCCAGCAGCCTCAGGGGGACAACCATCTACGAGCAGTACTTC. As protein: CASSLRGTTIYEQYF.

CDR3 DNA: TGTGCCAGCAGCCCAAGGACAGGGTCTAACTACGAGCAGTACTTC. Translated: CASSPRTGSNYEQYF. The rearrangement uses TRBV7-8 and TRBJ2-7; TRBD1 matches at 8 bases. Germline-derived CDR1 and CDR2 are SGHVS and FQNEAQ. The CDR3 is 15 residues long. V shed 5 bases, J shed 3 bases, and the junction held 9 bases outside the gene matches.

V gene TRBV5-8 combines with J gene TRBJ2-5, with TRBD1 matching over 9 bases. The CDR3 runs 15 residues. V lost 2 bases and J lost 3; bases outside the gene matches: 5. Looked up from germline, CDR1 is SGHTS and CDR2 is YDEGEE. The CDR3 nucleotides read TGTGCCAGCAGCTTCTCGGGACAGGGTGAAGAGACCCAGTACTTC. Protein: CASSFSGQGEETQYF.

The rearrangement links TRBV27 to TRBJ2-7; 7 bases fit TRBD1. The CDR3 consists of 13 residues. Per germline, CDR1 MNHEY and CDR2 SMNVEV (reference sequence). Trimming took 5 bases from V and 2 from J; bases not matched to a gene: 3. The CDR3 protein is CASSPDRAYEQYF. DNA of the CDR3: TGTGCCAGCAGTCCAGACAGGGCCTACGAGCAGTACTTC.

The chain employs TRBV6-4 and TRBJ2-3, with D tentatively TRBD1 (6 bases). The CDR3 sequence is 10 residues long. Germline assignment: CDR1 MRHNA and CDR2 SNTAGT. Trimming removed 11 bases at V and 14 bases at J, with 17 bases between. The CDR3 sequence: CAVRTGSRYF. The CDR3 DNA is TGTGCCGTCCGTACAGGGTCTAGGTATTTT.

The DNA for the CDR3 is TGTGCCAGCAGTCTACAGGGGTCGAAGACCCAGTACTTC. Translating gives CASSLQGSKTQYF. The chain uses TRBV7-6 and TRBJ2-5, with 7 bases identical to TRBD1. This CDR3 contains 13 residues. CDR1 SGHVS and CDR2 FNYEAQ come from the germline V gene. J gave up 6 bases and V 6 bases, and 7 bases lay outside the gene matches.

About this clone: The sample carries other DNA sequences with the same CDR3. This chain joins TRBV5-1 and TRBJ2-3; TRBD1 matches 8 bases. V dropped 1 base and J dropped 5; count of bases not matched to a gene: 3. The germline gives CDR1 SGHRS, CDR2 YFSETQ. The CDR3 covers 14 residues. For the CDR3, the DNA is TGCGCCAGCAGCTTGACAGGGGGAGGAGATACGCAGTATTTT. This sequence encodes CASSLTGGGDTQYF.

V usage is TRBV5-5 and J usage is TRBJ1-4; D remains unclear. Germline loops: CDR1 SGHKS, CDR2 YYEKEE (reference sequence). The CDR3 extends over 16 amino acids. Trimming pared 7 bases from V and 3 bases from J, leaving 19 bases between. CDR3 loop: CASGPTGGSANEKLFF. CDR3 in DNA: TGTGCCAGCGGACCCACCGGCGGGTCGGCTAATGAAAAACTGTTTTTT.

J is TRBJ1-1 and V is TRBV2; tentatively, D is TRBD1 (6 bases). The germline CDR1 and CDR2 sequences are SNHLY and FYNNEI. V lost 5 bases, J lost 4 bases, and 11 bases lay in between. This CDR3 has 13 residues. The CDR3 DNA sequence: TGTGCCAGCAGTAGACAGGTAGGCACTGAAGCTTTCTTT. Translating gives CASSRQVGTEAFF.

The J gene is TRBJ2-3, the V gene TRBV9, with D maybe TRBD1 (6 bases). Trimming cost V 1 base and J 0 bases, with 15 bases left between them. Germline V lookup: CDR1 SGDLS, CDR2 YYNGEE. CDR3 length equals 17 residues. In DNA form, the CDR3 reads TGTGCCAGCAGCGTAAGCGATAGAGGACAGAGCACAGATACGCAGTATTTT. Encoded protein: CASSVSDRGQSTDTQYF.

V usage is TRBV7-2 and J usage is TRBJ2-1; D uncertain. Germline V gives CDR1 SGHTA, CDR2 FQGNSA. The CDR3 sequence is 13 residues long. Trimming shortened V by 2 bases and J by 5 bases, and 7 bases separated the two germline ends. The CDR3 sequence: CASSLYKNNEQFF. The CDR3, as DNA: TGTGCCAGCAGCTTATACAAAAACAATGAGCAGTTCTTC.

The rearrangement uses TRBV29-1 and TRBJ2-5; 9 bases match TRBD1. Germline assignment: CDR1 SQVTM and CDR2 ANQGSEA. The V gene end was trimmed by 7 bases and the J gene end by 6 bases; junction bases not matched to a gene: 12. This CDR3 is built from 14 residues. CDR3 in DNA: TGCAGCGCTATTACAGGGGGCGCACTGAAGACCCAGTACTTC. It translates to CSAITGGALKTQYF.

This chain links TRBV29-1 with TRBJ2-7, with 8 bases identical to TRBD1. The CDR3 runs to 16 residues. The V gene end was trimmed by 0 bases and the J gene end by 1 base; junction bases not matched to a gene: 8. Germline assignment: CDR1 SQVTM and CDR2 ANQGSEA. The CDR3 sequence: CSVEESGDRPSYEQYF. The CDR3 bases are TGCAGCGTTGAAGAGTCAGGGGACAGGCCGTCCTACGAGCAGTACTTC.

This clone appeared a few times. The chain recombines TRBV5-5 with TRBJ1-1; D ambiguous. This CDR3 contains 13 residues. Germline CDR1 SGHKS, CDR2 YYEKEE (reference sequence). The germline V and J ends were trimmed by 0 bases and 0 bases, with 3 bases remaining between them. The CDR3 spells CASSLDLNTEAFF. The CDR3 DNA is TGTGCCAGCAGCTTGGACTTGAACACTGAAGCTTTCTTT.

CDR3 sequence reads: CASKDTSGAQETQYF. The CDR3 DNA reads TGTGCCAGCAAGGACACTAGCGGGGCCCAAGAGACCCAGTACTTC. The chain couples TRBV2 to TRBJ2-5; 10 bases align to TRBD2. This CDR3 contains 15 residues. V gave up 7 bases and J gave up 1 base; unmatched junction bases: 6. The germline V gene has CDR1 SNHLY and CDR2 FYNNEI.

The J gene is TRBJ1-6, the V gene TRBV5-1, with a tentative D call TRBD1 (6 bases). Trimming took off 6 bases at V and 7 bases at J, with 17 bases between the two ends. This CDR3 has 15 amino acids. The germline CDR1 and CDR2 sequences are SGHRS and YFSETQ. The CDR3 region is CASTKDRASNSPLHF. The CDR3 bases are TGCGCCAGCACCAAGGACAGAGCCTCGAATTCACCCCTCCACTTT. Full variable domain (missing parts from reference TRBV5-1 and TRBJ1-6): KAGVTQTPRYLIKTRGQQVTLSCSPISGHRSVSWYQQTPGQGLQFLFEYFSETQRNKGNFPGRFSGRQFSNSRSEMNVSTLELGDSALYLCASTKDRASNSPLHFGNGTRLTVT.

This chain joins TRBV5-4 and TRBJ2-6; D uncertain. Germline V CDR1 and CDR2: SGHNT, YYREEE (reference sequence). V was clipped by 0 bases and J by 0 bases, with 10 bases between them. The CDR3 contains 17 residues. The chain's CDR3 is CASSLGGITSGANVLTF. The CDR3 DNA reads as TGTGCCAGCAGCTTGGGAGGCATAACCTCTGGGGCCAACGTCCTGACTTTC.

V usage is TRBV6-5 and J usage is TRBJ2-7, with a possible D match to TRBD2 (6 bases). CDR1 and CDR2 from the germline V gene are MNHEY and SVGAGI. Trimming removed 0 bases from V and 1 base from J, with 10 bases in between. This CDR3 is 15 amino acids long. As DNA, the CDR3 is TGTGCCAGCAGTTACTCCCGGGAGAAATCCTACGAGCAGTACTTC. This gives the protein CASSYSREKSYEQYF.